This passage covers 20 T cell receptor beta chains from one sample sequenced in a study of OX40 agonist ivuxolimab in advanced cancers. Library prep was done by the immunoSEQ multiplex PCR assay. Sourced from immuneACCESS, this table was stored by TCRdb with only in-frame sequences that have V and J called. A share of the clones is absent; for the studies checked, an unresolved V gene accounts for under half, and the remainder has no known explanation. This sample has about 70,000 clones in its table, and around four fifths of those were observed once. The ten largest make up over 4.5% of the sample. The sample was CD4+ or CD8+ T cells sorted from blood, taken in a trial of the OX40 agonist ivuxolimab. The origin of the receptors is an adult with an advanced solid tumor such as melanoma, head and neck, liver or kidney cancer.

The chain is built from TRBV4-3 and TRBJ1-1; TRBD1 agrees at 7 bases. Germline-derived CDR1 and CDR2 are LGHNA and YSLEER. This CDR3 region has 14 residues. Trimming at V came to 2 bases and at J to 3 bases, leaving 3 bases not matched to a gene. In DNA form, the CDR3 reads TGCGCCAGCAGCCAAAGGGGGCGCGACACTGAAGCTTTCTTT. Translated: CASSQRGRDTEAFF.

The V gene is TRBV4-1, the J gene TRBJ2-7; TRBD2 matches at 9 bases. V was pared by 0 bases and J by 2 bases, with 5 bases of the junction left unmatched. This CDR3 has 16 residues. Germline V gives CDR1 MGHRA, CDR2 YSYEKL. CDR3 protein: CASSQDAGGGAYEQYF. The CDR3 DNA reads as TGCGCCAGCAGCCAAGATGCCGGCGGGGGGGCCTACGAGCAGTACTTC.

The rearrangement links TRBV6-4 to TRBJ2-7; maybe TRBD2 (6 bases). CDR3 length: 12 amino acids. Germline CDR1 is MRHNA and CDR2 is SNTAGT. With 11 bases removed from V and 4 bases from J, the gap between germline ends came to 15 bases. CDR3 coding DNA: TGTGCCCGCATCTATCGGGAGTACGAGCAGTACTTC. Translation gives CARIYREYEQYF.

CDR3: CASTSYKGGESTDTQYF. CDR3 DNA sequence: TGTGCCAGCACCTCCTACAAGGGTGGGGAAAGCACAGATACGCAGTATTTT. The V and J genes are TRBV27 and TRBJ2-3; no definite D call. V lost 7 bases, J lost 0 bases, and 20 bases lay in between. The CDR3 totals 17 residues. Germline-derived CDR1 and CDR2 are MNHEY and SMNVEV (reference sequence).

The gene calls are TRBV5-6 and TRBJ1-4, with 7 bases identical to TRBD1. The CDR3 has 14 residues. The V and J ends lost 2 bases and 4 bases, in that order; junction bases with no gene match: 2. Germline V gene lookup returns CDR1 SGHDT and CDR2 YYEEEE. CDR3: CASSFQGVNEKLFF. The DNA of the CDR3 is TGTGCCAGCAGCTTCCAGGGGGTTAATGAAAAACTGTTTTTT.

This chain joins TRBV7-2 and TRBJ1-2, with D possibly matching TRBD1 (5 bases). The length of the CDR3 is 13 residues. Trimming shortened V by 2 bases and J by 7 bases, and 11 bases separated the two germline ends. Germline lookup yields CDR1 SGHTA and CDR2 FQGNSA. The CDR3 DNA sequence: TGTGCCAGCAGCTTAATGGCAGGGTCTGGCTACACCTTC. Translated: CASSLMAGSGYTF. Supplemented by reference TRBV7-2 and TRBJ1-2, the full variable domain reads GAGVSQSPSNKVTEKGKDVELRCDPISGHTALYWYRQSLGQGLEFLIYFQGNSAPDKSGLPSDRFSAERTGGSVSTLTIQRTQQEDSAVYLCASSLMAGSGYTFGSGTRLTVV.

In this sample, this clone turned up a few times. The rearrangement links TRBV4-3 to TRBJ2-1; D is unclear. The germline V gene has CDR1 LGHNA and CDR2 YSLEER. Trimming shortened V by 0 bases and J by 9 bases, and 15 bases separated the two germline ends. CDR3 length: 15 amino acids. CDR3 region: CASSQDASFGSEQFF. The CDR3 DNA sequence: TGCGCCAGCAGCCAAGACGCGTCCTTTGGAAGTGAGCAGTTCTTC.

This clone has just one count. This chain joins TRBV6-1 and TRBJ2-5; TRBD2 matches 14 bases. CDR1 and CDR2 (germline): MNHNS, SASEGT. The CDR3 has 16 amino acids. Trimming removed 4 bases from V and 5 bases from J; junction bases left unmatched: 6. The CDR3 DNA is TGTGCCAGCAGTGCCCGACTAGCGGGGGGGGGCGAGACCCAGTACTTC. Residues: CASSARLAGGGETQYF.

The chain joins TRBV5-1 to TRBJ2-3, with 10 bases matching TRBD2. There are 16 residues in the CDR3. With 1 base clipped from V and 1 base from J, the junction kept 3 bases outside the gene matches. Germline V gene lookup returns CDR1 SGHRS and CDR2 YFSETQ. In nucleotides, the CDR3 is TGCGCCAGCAGCTTGTTCGGACTAGCGGGCACAGATACGCAGTATTTT. Amino acids: CASSLFGLAGTDTQYF.

V and J are TRBV2 and TRBJ2-6; possible D gene TRBD1, 5 bases. This CDR3 region has 17 residues. In germline, CDR1 is SNHLY, CDR2 FYNNEI. Trimming shortened V by 3 bases and J by 3 bases, and 15 bases separated the two germline ends. The CDR3 sequence: CASSDNFRVGGANVLTF. DNA of the CDR3: TGTGCCAGCAGTGATAACTTCAGGGTCGGTGGGGCCAACGTCCTGACTTTC.

V gene TRBV28 combines with J gene TRBJ2-3, with TRBD2 matching 11 bases. V lost 3 bases, J lost 4 bases, and 3 bases stayed unmatched. Germline V lookup: CDR1 MDHEN, CDR2 SYDVKM. There are 15 residues in the CDR3. In DNA form, the CDR3 reads TGTGCCAGCAGTTTCCTAGCGGGAGGTTCAGATACGCAGTATTTT. Translated, it gives CASSFLAGGSDTQYF. The full variable domain, with the rest looked up from reference TRBV28 and TRBJ2-3, is DVKVTQSSRYLVKRTGEKVFLECVQDMDHENMFWYRQDPGLGLRLIYFSYDVKMKEKGDIPEGYSVSREKKERFSLILESASTNQTSMYLCASSFLAGGSDTQYFGPGTRLTVL.

The V call is TRBV10-3, the J call TRBJ2-5, with a possible D match to TRBD2 (6 bases). The V end lost 9 bases, the J end lost 3 bases, and 14 bases lay between the germline ends. This CDR3 spans 13 amino acids. Germline V gene data show CDR1 as ENHRY and CDR2 as SYGVKD. This chain's CDR3 is CAMSSGEKETQYF. In DNA, the CDR3 is TGTGCCATGTCATCGGGGGAAAAAGAGACCCAGTACTTC.

In its sample, this clone was seen a few times. The gene calls are TRBV7-6 and TRBJ1-3, with no clear D. CDR1 SGHVS and CDR2 FNYEAQ come from the germline V gene. This CDR3 region has 12 residues. Trimming pared 3 bases from V and 8 bases from J, leaving 8 bases between. CDR3 in DNA: TGTGCCAGCAGCTTCCTCAGAGACACCATATATTTT. Translated, it gives CASSFLRDTIYF.

This clone was seen once. The chain recombines TRBV6-6 with TRBJ2-7, with D possibly TRBD2 on 6 matching bases. The CDR3 runs 14 residues. V was cut by 2 bases and J by 1 base, with 9 bases left in between. Germline CDR1 is MNHNY and CDR2 is SVGAGI (reference sequence). In DNA form, the CDR3 reads TGTGCCAGCAGTTACCGGGAGTGGTCCTACGAGCAGTACTTC. Its protein is CASSYREWSYEQYF.

The chain couples TRBV28 to TRBJ2-7; D is ambiguous. Deletions cut 6 bases from V and 2 bases from J, with 17 bases between. Germline V CDR1 and CDR2: MDHEN, SYDVKM. The CDR3 extends over 15 amino acids. The CDR3 sequence: CASSPLGPIAYEQYF. For the CDR3, the DNA is TGTGCCAGCAGCCCTCTAGGGCCTATAGCCTACGAGCAGTACTTC.

The chain joins TRBV19 to TRBJ1-4, with D unclear. Germline loops: CDR1 LNHDA, CDR2 SQIVND (reference sequence). The CDR3 covers 14 residues. V was cut by 4 bases and J by 1 base, with 7 bases left in between. CDR3 in DNA: TGTGCCAGTAGTAAAGGATTAACTAATGAAAAACTGTTTTTT. Encoded protein: CASSKGLTNEKLFF.

This chain links TRBV9 with TRBJ2-1; 9 bases are shared with TRBD1. Trimming took 0 bases from V and 6 from J; bases not matched to a gene: 10. The CDR3 is 17 residues long. CDR1 and CDR2 (germline): SGDLS, YYNGEE. CDR3 sequence (DNA): TGTGCCAGCAGCGTAGTCCCACTCCGGGACAGGGCCAATGAGCAGTTCTTC. It codes for CASSVVPLRDRANEQFF.

The V and J genes are TRBV10-2 and TRBJ2-1; 9 bases line up with TRBD2. V lost 6 bases to trimming and J lost 5 bases; unmatched junction nucleotides: 8. The germline V gene has CDR1 WSHSY and CDR2 SAAADI. This CDR3 is 15 amino acids long. CDR3 amino acids: CASSLAGPENNEQFF. As DNA, the CDR3 is TGCGCCAGCAGCCTAGCGGGACCCGAAAACAATGAGCAGTTCTTC.

To note about this clone: Other DNA sequences in this specimen translate into the identical CDR3. This chain joins TRBV18 and TRBJ2-2, with 8 bases aligning to TRBD1. The V gene's germline CDR1 is KGHSH and CDR2 LQKENI. Trimming cost V 3 bases and J 1 base; bases outside gene matches: 4. There are 16 residues in the CDR3. The DNA of the CDR3 is TGTGCCAGCTCACCGCCCGGACAGGGGAACACCGGGGAGCTGTTTTTT. Translation: CASSPPGQGNTGELFF.

J is TRBJ1-4 and V is TRBV7-6; 7 bases are a match to TRBD1. J was trimmed by 4 bases and V by 4 bases; bases with no gene match: 6. Germline V gene data show CDR1 as SGHVS and CDR2 as FNYEAQ. The CDR3 spans 15 residues. CDR3 sequence reads: CASSSRTGNNEKLFF. CDR3 coding DNA: TGTGCCAGCAGCTCTCGGACAGGAAATAATGAAAAACTGTTTTTT.